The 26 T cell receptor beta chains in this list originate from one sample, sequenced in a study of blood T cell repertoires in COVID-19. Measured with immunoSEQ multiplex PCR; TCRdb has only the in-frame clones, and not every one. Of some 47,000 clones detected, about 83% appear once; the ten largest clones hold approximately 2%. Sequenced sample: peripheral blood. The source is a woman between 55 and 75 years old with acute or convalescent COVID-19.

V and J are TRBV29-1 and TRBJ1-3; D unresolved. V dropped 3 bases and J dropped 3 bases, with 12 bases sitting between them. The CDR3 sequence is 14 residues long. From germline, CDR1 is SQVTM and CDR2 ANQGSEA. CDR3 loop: CSVEAGGYGNTIYF. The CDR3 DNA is TGCAGCGTTGAGGCAGGAGGCTATGGAAACACCATATATTTT.

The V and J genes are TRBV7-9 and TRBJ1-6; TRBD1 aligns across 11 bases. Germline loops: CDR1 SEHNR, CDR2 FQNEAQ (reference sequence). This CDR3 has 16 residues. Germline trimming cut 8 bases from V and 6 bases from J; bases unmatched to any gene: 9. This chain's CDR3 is CASGRDRGYGNSPLHF. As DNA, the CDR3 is TGTGCCAGCGGCCGGGACAGGGGGTACGGTAATTCACCCCTCCACTTT.

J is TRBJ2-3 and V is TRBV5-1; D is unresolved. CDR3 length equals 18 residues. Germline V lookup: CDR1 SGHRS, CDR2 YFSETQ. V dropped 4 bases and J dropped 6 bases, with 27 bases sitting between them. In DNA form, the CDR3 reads TGCGCCAGCAGCCCAAAATCCAAGAGAAAAACCAACAGTGATACGCAGTATTTT. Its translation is CASSPKSKRKTNSDTQYF.

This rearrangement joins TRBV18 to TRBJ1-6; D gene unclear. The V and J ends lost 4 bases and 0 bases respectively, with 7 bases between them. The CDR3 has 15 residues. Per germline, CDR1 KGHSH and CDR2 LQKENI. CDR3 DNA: TGTGCCAGCTCACGGACTGGCTCCTATAATTCACCCCTCCACTTT. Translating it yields CASSRTGSYNSPLHF. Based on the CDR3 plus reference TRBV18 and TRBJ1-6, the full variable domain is NAGVMQNPRHLVRRRGQEARLRCSPMKGHSHVYWYRQLPEEGLKFMVYLQKENIIDESGMPKERFSAEFPKEGPSILRIQQVVRGDSAAYFCASSRTGSYNSPLHFGNGTRLTVT.

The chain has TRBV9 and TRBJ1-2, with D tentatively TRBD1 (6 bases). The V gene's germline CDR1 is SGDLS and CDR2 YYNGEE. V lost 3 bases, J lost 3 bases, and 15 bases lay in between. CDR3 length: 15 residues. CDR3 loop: CASSAEVSGDYGYTF. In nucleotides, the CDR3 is TGTGCCAGCAGCGCCGAGGTGTCAGGGGACTATGGCTACACCTTC.

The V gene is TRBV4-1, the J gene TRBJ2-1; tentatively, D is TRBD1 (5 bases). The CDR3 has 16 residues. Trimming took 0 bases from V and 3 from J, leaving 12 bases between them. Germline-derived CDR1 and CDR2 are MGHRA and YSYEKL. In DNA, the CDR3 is TGCGCCAGCAGCCAAGAGGGCAGGGTTGACTACAATGAGCAGTTCTTC. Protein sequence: CASSQEGRVDYNEQFF.

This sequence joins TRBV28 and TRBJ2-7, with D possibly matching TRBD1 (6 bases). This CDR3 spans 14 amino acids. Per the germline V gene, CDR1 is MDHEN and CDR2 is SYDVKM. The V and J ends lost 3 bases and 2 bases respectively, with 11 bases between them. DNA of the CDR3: TGTGCCAGCAGTTTGGCACAGGGTGCCTACGAGCAGTACTTC. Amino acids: CASSLAQGAYEQYF. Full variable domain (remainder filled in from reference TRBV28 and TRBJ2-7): DVKVTQSSRYLVKRTGEKVFLECVQDMDHENMFWYRQDPGLGLRLIYFSYDVKMKEKGDIPEGYSVSREKKERFSLILESASTNQTSMYLCASSLAQGAYEQYFGPGTRLTVT.

DNA for the CDR3: TGCGCCAGCAGACGACAGCAAGAGACCCAGTACTTC. Protein product: CASRRQQETQYF. The rearrangement uses TRBV5-1 and TRBJ2-5; D might be TRBD1 (5 bases). Trimming shortened V by 5 bases and J by 2 bases, and 7 bases separated the two germline ends. CDR1 is SGHRS, CDR2 YFSETQ, per germline. This CDR3 region has 12 residues.

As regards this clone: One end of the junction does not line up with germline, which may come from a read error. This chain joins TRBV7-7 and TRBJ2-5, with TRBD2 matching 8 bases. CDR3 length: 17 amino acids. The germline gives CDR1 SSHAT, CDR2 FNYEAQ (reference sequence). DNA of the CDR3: TGTGCTAGCAGCCCCGCCGGGGGCAAACTAGCGGCAAAGACCCAGTACTTC. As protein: CASSPAGGKLAAKTQYF.

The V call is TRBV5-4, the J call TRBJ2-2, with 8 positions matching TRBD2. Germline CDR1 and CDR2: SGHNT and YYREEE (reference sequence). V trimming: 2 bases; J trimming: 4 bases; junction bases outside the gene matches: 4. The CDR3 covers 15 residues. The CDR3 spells CASSFAGGGTGELFF. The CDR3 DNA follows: TGTGCCAGCAGCTTTGCGGGGGGTGGCACCGGGGAGCTGTTTTTT.

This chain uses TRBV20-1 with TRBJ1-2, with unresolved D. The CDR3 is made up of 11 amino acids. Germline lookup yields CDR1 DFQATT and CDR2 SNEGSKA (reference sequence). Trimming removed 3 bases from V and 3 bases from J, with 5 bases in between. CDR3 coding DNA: TGCAGTGCTAGGCGGGACTATGGCTACACCTTC. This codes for CSARRDYGYTF.

The chain's CDR3 is CASSVGASGAHQQFF. Written as DNA, the CDR3 is TGTGCCAGCAGCGTAGGCGCTAGCGGGGCCCACCAGCAGTTCTTC. This chain uses TRBV9 with TRBJ2-1, with 9 bases aligning to TRBD2. V trimming: 0 bases; J trimming: 11 bases; junction bases outside the gene matches: 9. The V gene's germline CDR1 is SGDLS and CDR2 YYNGEE. The length of the CDR3 is 15 residues.

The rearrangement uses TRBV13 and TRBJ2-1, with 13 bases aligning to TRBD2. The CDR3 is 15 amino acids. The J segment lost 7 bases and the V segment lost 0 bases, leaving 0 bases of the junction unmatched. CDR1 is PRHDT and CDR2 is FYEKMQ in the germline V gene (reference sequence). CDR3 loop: CASSLGLAGGNEQFF. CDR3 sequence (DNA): TGTGCCAGCAGCTTAGGACTAGCGGGAGGGAATGAGCAGTTCTTC.

The CDR3: CASSESSDGELFF. The CDR3 DNA reads TGTGCCAGCAGTGAAAGCTCCGACGGGGAGCTGTTTTTT. The chain couples TRBV2 to TRBJ2-2; D is undetermined. The CDR3 has 13 amino acids. The germline CDR1 and CDR2 sequences are SNHLY and FYNNEI. V lost 2 bases, J lost 7 bases, and 8 bases lay in between. The full variable domain, in which reference TRBV2 and TRBJ2-2 provide the parts outside the CDR3, is EPEVTQTPSHQVTQMGQEVILRCVPISNHLYFYWYRQILGQKVEFLVSFYNNEISEKSEIFDDQFSVERPDGSNFTLKIRSTKLEDSAMYFCASSESSDGELFFGEGSRLTVL.

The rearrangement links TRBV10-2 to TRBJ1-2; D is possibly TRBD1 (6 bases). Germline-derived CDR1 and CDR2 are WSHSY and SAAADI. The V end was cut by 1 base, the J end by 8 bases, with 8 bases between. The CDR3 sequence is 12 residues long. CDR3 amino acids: CASSELTGGYTF. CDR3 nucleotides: TGCGCCAGCAGTGAGTTAACAGGGGGCTACACCTTC.

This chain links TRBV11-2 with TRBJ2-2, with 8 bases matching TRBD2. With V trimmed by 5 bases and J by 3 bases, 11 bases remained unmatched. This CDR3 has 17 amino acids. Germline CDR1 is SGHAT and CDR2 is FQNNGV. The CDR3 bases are TGTGCCAGCAGCCCCCTTTTGACTAGCGAGTACACCGGGGAGCTGTTTTTT. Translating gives CASSPLLTSEYTGELFF.

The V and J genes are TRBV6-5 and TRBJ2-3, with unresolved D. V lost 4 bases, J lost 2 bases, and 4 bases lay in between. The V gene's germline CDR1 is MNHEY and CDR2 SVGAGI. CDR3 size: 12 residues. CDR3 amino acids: CASSSFTDTQYF. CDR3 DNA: TGTGCCAGCAGTTCATTCACAGATACGCAGTATTTT.

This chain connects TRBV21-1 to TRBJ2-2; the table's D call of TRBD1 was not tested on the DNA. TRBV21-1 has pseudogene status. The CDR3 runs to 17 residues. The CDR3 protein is CASTNKGGSLETGELFF. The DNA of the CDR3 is TGTGCCAGCACCAACAAAGGGGGTAGCTTGGAGACCGGGGAGCTGTTTTTT.

The CDR3 region is CASSQSGTGYGSGANVLTF. The CDR3 DNA is TGTGCCAGCAGCCAATCCGGGACAGGTTATGGCTCTGGGGCCAACGTCCTGACTTTC. The genes are TRBV3-1 (or the pseudogene TRBV3-2) and TRBJ2-6, with 8 nucleotides matching TRBD1. V was clipped by 2 bases and J by 0 bases; unmatched bases: 9. Germline V gives CDR1 LGHDT, CDR2 YNNKEL (reference sequence). The CDR3 has 19 amino acids.

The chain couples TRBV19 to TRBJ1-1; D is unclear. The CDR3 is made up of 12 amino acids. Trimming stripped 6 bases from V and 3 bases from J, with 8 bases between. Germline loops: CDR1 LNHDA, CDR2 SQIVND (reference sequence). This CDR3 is CASSQEYTEAFF. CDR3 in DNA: TGTGCCAGTAGCCAGGAATACACTGAAGCTTTCTTT.

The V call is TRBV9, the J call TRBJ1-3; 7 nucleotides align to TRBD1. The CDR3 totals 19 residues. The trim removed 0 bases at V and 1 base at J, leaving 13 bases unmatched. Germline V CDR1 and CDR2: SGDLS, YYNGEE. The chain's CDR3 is CASSVDRDSWETSGNTIYF. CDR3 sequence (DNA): TGTGCCAGCAGCGTAGACCGGGACAGTTGGGAAACTTCTGGAAACACCATATATTTT.

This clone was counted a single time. For the CDR3, the DNA is TGTGCCAGCAGCGTACAGGCGGGTGCCGCCTACAATGAGCAGTTCTTC. Its protein is CASSVQAGAAYNEQFF. V is TRBV9 and J is TRBJ2-1, with TRBD2 as a possible D gene (5 bases). Trimming cost V 1 base and J 2 bases, with 13 bases left between them. CDR1 and CDR2 (germline): SGDLS, YYNGEE. The CDR3 spans 16 residues.

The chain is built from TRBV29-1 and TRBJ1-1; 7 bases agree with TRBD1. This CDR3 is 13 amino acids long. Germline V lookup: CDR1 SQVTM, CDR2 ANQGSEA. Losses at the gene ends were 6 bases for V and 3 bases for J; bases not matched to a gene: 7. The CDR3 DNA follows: TGCAGCGTGAGCACAGGGGTGGACACTGAAGCTTTCTTT. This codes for CSVSTGVDTEAFF.

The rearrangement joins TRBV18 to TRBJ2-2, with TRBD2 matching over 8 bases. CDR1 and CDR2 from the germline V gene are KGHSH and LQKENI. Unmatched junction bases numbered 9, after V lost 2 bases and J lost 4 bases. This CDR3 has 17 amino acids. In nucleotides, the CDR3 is TGTGCCAGCTCACCATTGGGAGCGGGAGTAGGCACCGGGGAGCTGTTTTTT. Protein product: CASSPLGAGVGTGELFF.

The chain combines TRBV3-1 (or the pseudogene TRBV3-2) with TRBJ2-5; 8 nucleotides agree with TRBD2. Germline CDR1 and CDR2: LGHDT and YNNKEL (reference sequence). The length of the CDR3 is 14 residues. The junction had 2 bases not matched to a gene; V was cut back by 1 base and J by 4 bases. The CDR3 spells CASSQGTSGETQYF. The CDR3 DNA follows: TGTGCCAGCAGCCAAGGCACTAGCGGAGAGACCCAGTACTTC.

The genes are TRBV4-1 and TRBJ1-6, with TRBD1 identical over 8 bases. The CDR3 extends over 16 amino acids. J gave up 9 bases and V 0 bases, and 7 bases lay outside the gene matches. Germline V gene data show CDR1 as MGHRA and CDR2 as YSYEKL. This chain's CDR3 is CASSQDPRTGLSPLHF. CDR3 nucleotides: TGCGCCAGCAGCCAAGATCCTCGGACAGGGCTTTCACCCCTCCACTTT.